What follows is one T cell receptor beta chain and its context. The antigen remains unidentified. This entry is derived from a study of T cell clonotyping in hematopoietic cell transplantation. General study points: Graft donor and pretransplant recipient Inverse Simpson Index values predicted broader posttransplant TCR diversity. After transplant, recipient diversity fell while pathologically expanded clonotypes grew through day 180.

Germline-derived CDR1 and CDR2 are MNHNS and SASEGT. There are 13 residues in the CDR3. The V and J ends lost 6 bases and 2 bases respectively, with 11 bases between them. Using immunoSEQ multiplex PCR, the repertoire was profiled, and TCRdb retains in-frame clones only, with some absent. The profile shows tens of thousands of clones, approximately 95% of them singletons. The V call is TRBV6-1, the J call TRBJ2-7; no definite D call. This clonotype was obtained from a man aged 30 to 39 in good health. Some clones in this sample may be carry-over from other donors' samples. Material: peripheral blood mononuclear cells. The CDR3, as DNA: TGTGCCAGCAGGTGGACGGATCCCTACGAGCAGTACTTC. Translated, it gives CASRWTDPYEQYF.